The 28 T cell receptor beta chains presented below share a single source sample, sequenced in a study of Graves' ophthalmopathy and Graves' hyperthyroidism. TCR beta CDR3 regions were amplified from RNA transcripts. The library came from an HTBI-primed first-round RT-PCR and a second-round multiplex PCR. TCRdb independently ran MiXCR on the multiplex PCR reads; one entry per CDR3 protein. The data contain some 750,000 distinct CDR3 sequences, about 44% of them singletons. Sequencing was done on a sample of peripheral blood. These TCRs come from an adult man with Graves' ophthalmopathy.

At least ten counts were recorded for this clonotype. This chain links TRBV20-1 with TRBJ1-5, with D perhaps matching TRBD1 (5 bases). Germline loops: CDR1 DFQATT, CDR2 SNEGSKA (reference sequence). The V and J ends lost 0 bases and 0 bases respectively, with 9 bases between them. There are 15 residues in the CDR3. The CDR3 protein is CSARDPGHSNQPQHF. The DNA for the CDR3 is TGCAGTGCTAGAGATCCGGGGCATAGCAATCAGCCCCAGCATTTT.

The J gene is TRBJ1-2, the V gene TRBV15, with 10 bases matching TRBD1. This CDR3 region has 16 residues. Looked up from germline, CDR1 is LNHNV and CDR2 is YYDKDF (reference sequence). Losses at the gene ends were 3 bases for V and 2 bases for J; bases not matched to a gene: 6. The CDR3 protein is CATSRVDRGNNYGYTF. The CDR3, as DNA: TGTGCCACCAGCAGGGTGGACAGGGGGAACAACTATGGCTACACCTTC.

This clonotype came up a few times. One end of the junction varies from germline; a read error may be responsible. The chain employs TRBV7-9 and TRBJ2-5; either TRBD1 or TRBD2 may fit D (5 bases each). The CDR3 totals 15 residues. From germline, CDR1 is SEHNR and CDR2 FQNEAQ (reference sequence). The chain's CDR3 is CAGSKGDRPGETQYF. DNA of the CDR3: TGTGCCGGCAGCAAGGGAGACAGACCTGGGGAGACCCAGTACTTC.

Details on this clonotype: It is unclear where the CDR3 begins or ends on the DNA, so no DNA is shown, and the CDR3 is as TCRdb lists it. The V and J genes are TRBV7-6 and TRBJ2-2. The CDR3 region is 11 residues in length, termini included. CDR1 is SGHVS and CDR2 is FNYEAQ in the germline V gene. CDR3 protein: CASSPSGSCFF.

V usage is TRBV9 and J usage is TRBJ1-6; tentatively, D is TRBD1 (6 bases). Deletions cut 4 bases from V and 7 bases from J, with 18 bases between. CDR1 is SGDLS, CDR2 YYNGEE, per germline. The CDR3 sequence is 16 residues long. DNA of the CDR3: TGTGCCAGCAGCCTAGAGAGGGGCAGGGGAAATTCACCCCTCCACTTT. Translating it yields CASSLERGRGNSPLHF.

J is TRBJ1-2 and V is TRBV2, with a weak D call TRBD1 (5 bases). This CDR3 spans 13 amino acids. Between the trimmed V and J ends, which lost 6 bases and 7 bases, there was a span of 15 bases. CDR1 is SNHLY and CDR2 is FYNNEI in the germline V gene. The CDR3 nucleotides read TGTGCCAGCAGGTCAAGGGGTCTAAGTGGCTACACCTTC. Translated, it gives CASRSRGLSGYTF.

This clonotype occurred many times. V and J are TRBV10-3 and TRBJ1-2; D is possibly TRBD1 (5 bases). Germline V gives CDR1 ENHRY, CDR2 SYGVKD. V shed 3 bases and J shed 7 bases, with 15 bases lying between them. The CDR3 runs 14 residues. The CDR3 region has the DNA TGTGCCATCAGTGACCCAAGTCAGGGCCGTGGCTACACCTTC. Translating gives CAISDPSQGRGYTF.

This clonotype was seen only a few times. The chain links TRBV6-2 or TRBV6-3 to TRBJ2-5; 7 bases fit TRBD2. The CDR3 runs 14 residues. Germline CDR1 MNHEY, CDR2 SVGEGT. After removal of 6 bases from V and 9 bases from J, the junction contained 13 bases not matched to a gene. The CDR3 DNA is TGTGCCAGCAGAATACTAGCGCCAAGCGGGGCCCAGTACTTC. This sequence encodes CASRILAPSGAQYF.

This clonotype occurred many times. V and J are TRBV29-1 and TRBJ1-2, with 7 positions matching TRBD1. The germline V gene has CDR1 SQVTM and CDR2 ANQGSEA. The CDR3 has 14 residues. Unmatched junction bases numbered 10, after V lost 5 bases and J lost 4 bases. In DNA, the CDR3 is TGCAGCGTTTTGGGGACAGCCTCTAGCTATGGCTACACCTTC. Translating it yields CSVLGTASSYGYTF.

This clonotype has only a few counts. The J gene is TRBJ1-2, the V gene TRBV2; D unclear. V lost 1 base to trimming and J lost 4 bases, with 13 bases between them. The CDR3 covers 15 residues. Germline V CDR1 and CDR2: SNHLY, FYNNEI. The CDR3 bases are TGTGCCAGCAGTGAAGACCCACTCGAGGTCTATGGCTACACCTTC. Translating gives CASSEDPLEVYGYTF.

The CDR3: CSVDVGTGWETQYF. CDR3 nucleotide sequence: TGCAGCGTTGATGTTGGGACAGGGTGGGAGACCCAGTACTTC. This chain joins TRBV29-1 and TRBJ2-5; 9 nucleotides line up with TRBD1. The length of the CDR3 is 14 residues. Unmatched junction bases numbered 7, after V lost 3 bases and J lost 5 bases. Per the germline V gene, CDR1 is SQVTM and CDR2 is ANQGSEA.

CDR3 nucleotides: TGTGCCAGCAGCTTAGCCAGAAATAACTATGGCTACACCTTC. Its protein is CASSLARNNYGYTF. The rearrangement links TRBV11-2 to TRBJ1-2; no clear D. This CDR3 is built from 14 residues. V was pared by 1 base and J by 1 base, with 7 bases between. Germline CDR1 and CDR2: SGHAT and FQNNGV.

There are a few counts of this clonotype. The chain employs TRBV7-3 and TRBJ2-5; TRBD2 might be the D (6 bases). The CDR3 extends over 15 amino acids. Trimming removed 5 bases at V and 4 bases at J, with 17 bases between. Germline CDR1 reads SGHTA; CDR2 reads FQGTGA. DNA of the CDR3: TGTGCCAGCAGCCATCGGGACGGGAGAATAGAGACCCAGTACTTC. Encoded protein: CASSHRDGRIETQYF.

The gene calls are TRBV18 and TRBJ2-7; perhaps D is TRBD1 or TRBD2 (8 bases each). V dropped 3 bases and J dropped 5 bases, with 17 bases sitting between them. The CDR3 length is 15 residues. CDR1 is KGHSH and CDR2 is LQKENI in the germline V gene. In nucleotides, the CDR3 is TGTGCCAGCTCACCTTATAGCGGGACAGGCGACGAGCAGTACTTC. This codes for CASSPYSGTGDEQYF.

This clonotype was found many times. The chain links TRBV10-2 to TRBJ1-2; D possibly corresponds to TRBD1 (5 bases). V lost 5 bases and J 4 bases, leaving 11 bases between the germline ends. Germline V gives CDR1 WSHSY, CDR2 SAAADI. This CDR3 has 13 residues. Here the CDR3 reads CASSPQGSYGYTF. The CDR3 DNA sequence: TGCGCCAGCAGTCCTCAGGGATCCTATGGCTACACCTTC.

In this sample, this clonotype turned up many times. The rearrangement joins TRBV7-2 to TRBJ1-2, with D possibly matching TRBD1 (6 bases). The length of the CDR3 is 14 residues. V lost 1 base to trimming and J lost 5 bases, with 11 bases between them. Per the germline V gene, CDR1 is SGHTA and CDR2 is FQGNSA. The CDR3 region is CASSLEVGQYGYTF. CDR3 bases: TGTGCCAGCAGCTTAGAAGTGGGACAATATGGCTACACCTTC.

The table lists this clonotype with many counts. The gene calls are TRBV19 and TRBJ1-2; D possibly corresponds to TRBD1 (5 bases). The CDR3 covers 14 residues. CDR1 and CDR2 from the germline V gene are LNHDA and SQIVND (reference sequence). Trimming took 3 bases from V and 4 from J, leaving 12 bases between them. The CDR3 spells CASSMVRQSYGYTF. The CDR3, as DNA: TGTGCCAGTAGTATGGTGAGACAGAGCTATGGCTACACCTTC.

The chain couples TRBV25-1 to TRBJ1-4, with D uncertain. The CDR3 has 13 residues. Between the trimmed V and J ends, which lost 1 base and 8 bases, there was a span of 8 bases. Germline assignment: CDR1 MGHDK and CDR2 SYGVNS. The CDR3 coding sequence is TGTGCCAGCAGTGAATTTACCGCAGAAAAACTGTTTTTT. Amino acid sequence: CASSEFTAEKLFF.

On this clonotype: A much larger clone is a single base away; this may be a read error. The V and J genes are TRBV7-9 and TRBJ2-5; D not certain. The CDR3 has 14 residues. The V end lost 5 bases, the J end lost 1 base, and 11 bases lay between the germline ends. Germline CDR1 SEHNR, CDR2 FQNEAQ (reference sequence). The CDR3 bases are TGTGCCAGCAGCCAAGAACAGATCCAAGAGACCCAGTACTTC. Translating it yields CASSQEQIQETQYF.

This clonotype was observed a few times. The chain links TRBV12-3 or TRBV12-4 to TRBJ1-2; D perhaps matches TRBD1 (6 bases). The CDR3 runs 15 residues. V lost 2 bases and J lost 4, with 14 bases in between. The CDR3 DNA follows: TGTGCCAGCAGTTTACGTCAGGGGCGAGGCTATGGCTACACCTTC. Translated: CASSLRQGRGYGYTF.

In its sample, this clonotype was seen many times. CDR3 amino acids: CASSLPGQGRSETQYF. The CDR3 DNA reads as TGTGCCAGCAGCTTACCGGGACAGGGGAGGAGCGAGACCCAGTACTTC. The J gene is TRBJ2-5, the V gene TRBV7-9; 10 bases align to TRBD1. Germline lookup yields CDR1 SEHNR and CDR2 FQNEAQ (reference sequence). This CDR3 comprises 16 residues. Losses at the gene ends were 2 bases for V and 5 bases for J; bases not matched to a gene: 8.

This rearrangement joins TRBV2 to TRBJ1-5; D perhaps matches TRBD1 (6 bases). This CDR3 is 15 amino acids long. The V end lost 1 base, the J end lost 6 bases, and 13 bases lay between the germline ends. CDR1 is SNHLY and CDR2 is FYNNEI in the germline V gene. CDR3 in amino acids: CASSEEGGEGQPQHF. For the CDR3, the DNA is TGTGCCAGCAGTGAAGAGGGGGGCGAGGGTCAGCCCCAGCATTTT.

The chain links TRBV6-2 or TRBV6-3 to TRBJ1-5; 9 nucleotides line up with TRBD1. Germline CDR1 MNHEY, CDR2 SVGEGT. V dropped 9 bases and J dropped 2; count of bases not matched to a gene: 14. The CDR3 covers 17 residues. CDR3 loop: CASSGTGSNIGNQPQHF. The CDR3 DNA reads TGTGCCAGTTCCGGGACAGGGAGTAATATTGGCAATCAGCCCCAGCATTTT.

The gene calls are TRBV25-1 and TRBJ1-2, with D perhaps matching TRBD1 (6 bases). Germline V gene data show CDR1 as MGHDK and CDR2 as SYGVNS. This CDR3 has 14 residues. The V and J ends lost 8 bases and 8 bases respectively, with 21 bases between them. CDR3: CASSLRGGLEGYTF. The CDR3 DNA is TGTGCCAGCTCCTTAAGAGGGGGGCTAGAAGGCTACACCTTC.

This clonotype was counted between two and nine times. The chain is built from TRBV24-1 and TRBJ1-5; possible D gene TRBD1, 6 bases. Germline values: CDR1 KGHDR, CDR2 SFDVKD. V lost 6 bases, J lost 7 bases, and 15 bases lay in between. This CDR3 comprises 14 residues. The DNA of the CDR3 is TGTGCCACCAGTTTAAGGGGGGGATGGCAGCCCCAGCATTTT. It translates to CATSLRGGWQPQHF.

The chain recombines TRBV7-2 with TRBJ2-7, with TRBD1 matching over 7 bases. J gave up 6 bases and V 4 bases, and 12 bases lay outside the gene matches. Germline values: CDR1 SGHTA, CDR2 FQGNSA. The CDR3 is made up of 15 amino acids. Here the CDR3 DNA reads TGTGCCAGCAGCTCTTCAGGGGGATTGAGGAGCGAGCAGTACTTC. It codes for CASSSSGGLRSEQYF. The entire variable domain, with the rest obtained from reference TRBV7-2 and TRBJ2-7, is as follows: GAGVSQSPSNKVTEKGKDVELRCDPISGHTALYWYRQSLGQGLEFLIYFQGNSAPDKSGLPSDRFSAERTGGSVSTLTIQRTQQEDSAVYLCASSSSGGLRSEQYFGPGTRLTVT.

The CDR3 spells CAISRPGQGSWGYTF. The CDR3 bases are TGTGCCATCAGTCGACCTGGACAGGGGTCGTGGGGCTACACCTTC. The rearrangement uses TRBV10-3 and TRBJ1-2, with 9 bases lining up with TRBD1. Looked up from germline, CDR1 is ENHRY and CDR2 is SYGVKD. Trimming at V came to 5 bases and at J to 8 bases, leaving 12 bases not matched to a gene. The CDR3 extends over 15 amino acids.

V usage is TRBV2 and J usage is TRBJ1-5, with D possibly being TRBD1 (5 bases). Germline V gene lookup returns CDR1 SNHLY and CDR2 FYNNEI. Trimming removed 4 bases from V and 6 bases from J, with 13 bases in between. The CDR3 has 14 amino acids. As DNA, the CDR3 is TGTGCCAGCAGTGGGCAGGGAGCAGGTCAGCCCCAGCATTTT. Its translation is CASSGQGAGQPQHF.